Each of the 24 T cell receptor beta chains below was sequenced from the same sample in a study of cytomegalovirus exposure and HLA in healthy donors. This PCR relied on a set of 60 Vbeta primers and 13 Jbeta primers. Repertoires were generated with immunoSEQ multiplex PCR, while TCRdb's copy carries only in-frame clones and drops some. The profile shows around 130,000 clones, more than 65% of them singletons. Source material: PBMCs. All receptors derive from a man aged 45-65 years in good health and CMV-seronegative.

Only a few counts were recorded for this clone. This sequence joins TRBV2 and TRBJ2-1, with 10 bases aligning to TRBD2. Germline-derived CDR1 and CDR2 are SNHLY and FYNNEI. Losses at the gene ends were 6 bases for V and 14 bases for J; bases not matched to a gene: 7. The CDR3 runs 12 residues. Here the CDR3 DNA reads TGTGCCAGCAGGCCGACTAGCGGGCGAAAGTTCTTC. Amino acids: CASRPTSGRKFF.

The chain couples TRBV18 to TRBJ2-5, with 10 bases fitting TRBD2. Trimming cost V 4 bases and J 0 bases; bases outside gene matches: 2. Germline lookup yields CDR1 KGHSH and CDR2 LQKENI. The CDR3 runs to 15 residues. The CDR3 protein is CASSLAGGNQETQYF. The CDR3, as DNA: TGTGCCAGCTCACTAGCGGGGGGAAACCAAGAGACCCAGTACTTC.

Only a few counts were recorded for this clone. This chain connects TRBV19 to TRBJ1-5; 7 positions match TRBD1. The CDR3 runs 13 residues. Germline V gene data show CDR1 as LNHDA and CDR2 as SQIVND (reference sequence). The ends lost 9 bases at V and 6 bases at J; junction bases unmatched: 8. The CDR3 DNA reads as TGTGCCAGCCACACAGGGGTGGCTCAGCCCCAGCATTTT. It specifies CASHTGVAQPQHF.

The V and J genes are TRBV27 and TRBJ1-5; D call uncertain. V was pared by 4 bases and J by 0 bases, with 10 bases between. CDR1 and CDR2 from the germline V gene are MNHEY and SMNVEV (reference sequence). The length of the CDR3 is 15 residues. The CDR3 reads CASSWAANSNQPQHF. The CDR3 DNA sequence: TGTGCCAGCAGTTGGGCAGCAAATAGCAATCAGCCCCAGCATTTT.

This chain's CDR3 is CASSLGRLQGTNSPLHF. The CDR3 DNA sequence: TGTGCCAGCAGCTTGGGTCGCCTACAGGGTACGAATTCACCCCTCCACTTT. The chain recombines TRBV5-4 with TRBJ1-6, with D perhaps TRBD1 (6 bases). This CDR3 is 17 amino acids long. V lost 0 bases, J lost 7 bases, and 17 bases lay in between. Germline V gene data show CDR1 as SGHNT and CDR2 as YYREEE (reference sequence).

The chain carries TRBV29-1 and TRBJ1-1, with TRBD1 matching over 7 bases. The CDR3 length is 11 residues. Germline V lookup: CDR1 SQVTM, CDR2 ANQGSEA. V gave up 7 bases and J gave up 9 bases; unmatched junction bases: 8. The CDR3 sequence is CSASPTGQAFF. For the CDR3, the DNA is TGCAGCGCCTCACCGACAGGGCAAGCTTTCTTT. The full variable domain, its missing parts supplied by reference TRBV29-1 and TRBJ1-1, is SAVISQKPSRDICQRGTSLTIQCQVDSQVTMMFWYRQQPGQSLTLIATANQGSEATYESGFVIDKFPISRPNLTFSTLTVSNMSPEDSSIYLCSASPTGQAFFGQGTRLTVV.

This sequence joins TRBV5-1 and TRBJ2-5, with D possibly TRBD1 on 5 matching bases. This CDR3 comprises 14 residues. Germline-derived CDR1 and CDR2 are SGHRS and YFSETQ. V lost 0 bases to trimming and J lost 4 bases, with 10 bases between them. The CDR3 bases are TGCGCCAGCAGCTTGGGACAGACCGGAGAGACCCAGTACTTC. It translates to CASSLGQTGETQYF. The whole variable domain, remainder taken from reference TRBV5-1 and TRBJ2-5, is KAGVTQTPRYLIKTRGQQVTLSCSPISGHRSVSWYQQTPGQGLQFLFEYFSETQRNKGNFPGRFSGRQFSNSRSEMNVSTLELGDSALYLCASSLGQTGETQYFGPGTRLLVL.

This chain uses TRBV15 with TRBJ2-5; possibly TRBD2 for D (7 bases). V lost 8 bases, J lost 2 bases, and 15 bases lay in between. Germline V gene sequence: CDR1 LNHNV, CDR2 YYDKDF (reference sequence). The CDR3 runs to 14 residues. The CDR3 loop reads CATSKGGGQETQYF. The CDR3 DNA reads TGTGCCACCTCCAAGGGGGGAGGGCAAGAGACCCAGTACTTC.

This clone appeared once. The chain's CDR3 is CASSPGTASYEQYF. In DNA, the CDR3 is TGTGCCAGCAGCCCGGGGACAGCCTCCTACGAGCAGTACTTC. This rearrangement joins TRBV6-5 to TRBJ2-7, with 7 positions matching TRBD1. Unmatched junction bases numbered 5, after V lost 6 bases and J lost 0 bases. Per the germline V gene, CDR1 is MNHEY and CDR2 is SVGAGI. The CDR3 consists of 14 residues.

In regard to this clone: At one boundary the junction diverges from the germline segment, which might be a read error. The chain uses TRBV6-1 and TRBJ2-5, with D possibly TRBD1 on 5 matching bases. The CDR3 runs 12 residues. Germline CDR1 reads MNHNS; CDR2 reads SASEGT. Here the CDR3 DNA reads TGTGCCGGCAGTGACAGAGGAGAGACCCAGTACTTC. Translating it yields CAGSDRGETQYF.

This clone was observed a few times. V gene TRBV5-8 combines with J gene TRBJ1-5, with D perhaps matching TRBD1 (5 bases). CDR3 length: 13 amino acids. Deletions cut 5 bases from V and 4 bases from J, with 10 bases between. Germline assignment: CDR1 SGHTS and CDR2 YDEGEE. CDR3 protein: CASSVGGNQPQHF. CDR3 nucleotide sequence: TGTGCCAGCAGTGTGGGGGGTAATCAGCCCCAGCATTTT.

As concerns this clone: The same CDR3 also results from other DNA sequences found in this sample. The CDR3 bases are TGTGCCAGCAGTGAAAGGGACAGACTCTACGAGCAGTACTTC. It translates to CASSERDRLYEQYF. The chain employs TRBV6-1 and TRBJ2-5; 7 nucleotides match TRBD1. The DNA end is a closer match to TRBJ2-7, so the J assignment may be wrong. The CDR3 consists of 14 residues. CDR1 is MNHNS and CDR2 is SASEGT in the germline V gene.

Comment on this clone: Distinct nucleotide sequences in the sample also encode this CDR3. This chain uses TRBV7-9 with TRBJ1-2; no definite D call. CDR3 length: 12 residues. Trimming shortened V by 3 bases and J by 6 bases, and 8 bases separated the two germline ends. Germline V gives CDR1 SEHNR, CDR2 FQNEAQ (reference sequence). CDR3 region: CASSLGRDGYTF. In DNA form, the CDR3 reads TGTGCCAGCAGCTTGGGGAGGGATGGCTACACCTTC. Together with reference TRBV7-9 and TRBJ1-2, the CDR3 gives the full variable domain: DTGVSQNPRHKITKRGQNVTFRCDPISEHNRLYWYRQTLGQGPEFLTYFQNEAQLEKSRLLSDRFSAERPKGSFSTLEIQRTEQGDSAMYLCASSLGRDGYTFGSGTRLTVV.

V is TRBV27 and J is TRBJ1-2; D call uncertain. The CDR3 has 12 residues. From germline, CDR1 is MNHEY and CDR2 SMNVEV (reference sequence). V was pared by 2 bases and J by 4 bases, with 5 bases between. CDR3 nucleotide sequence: TGTGCCAGCAGTTTACGGGGCTATGGCTACACCTTC. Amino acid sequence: CASSLRGYGYTF.

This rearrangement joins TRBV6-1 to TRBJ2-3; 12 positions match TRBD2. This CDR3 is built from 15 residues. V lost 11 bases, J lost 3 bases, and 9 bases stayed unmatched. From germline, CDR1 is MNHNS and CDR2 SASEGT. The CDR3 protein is CASSGLAGMTDTQYF. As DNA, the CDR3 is TGTGCCTCGTCCGGACTAGCGGGGATGACAGATACGCAGTATTTT.

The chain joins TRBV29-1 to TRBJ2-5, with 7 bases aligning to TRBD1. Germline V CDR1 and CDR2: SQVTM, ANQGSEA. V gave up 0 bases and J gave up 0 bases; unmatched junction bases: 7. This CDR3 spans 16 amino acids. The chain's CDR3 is CSVEDLGTDNQETQYF. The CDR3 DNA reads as TGCAGCGTTGAAGATCTTGGGACAGACAACCAAGAGACCCAGTACTTC.

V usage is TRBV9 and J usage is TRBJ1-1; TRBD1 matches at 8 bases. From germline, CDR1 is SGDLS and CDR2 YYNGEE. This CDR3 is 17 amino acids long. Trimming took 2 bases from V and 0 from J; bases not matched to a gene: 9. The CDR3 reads CASSVPGQEALNTEAFF. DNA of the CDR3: TGTGCCAGCAGCGTTCCGGGACAGGAAGCATTGAACACTGAAGCTTTCTTT. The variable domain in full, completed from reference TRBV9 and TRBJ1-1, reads DSGVTQTPKHLITATGQRVTLRCSPRSGDLSVYWYQQSLDQGLQFLIQYYNGEERAKGNILERFSAQQFPDLHSELNLSSLELGDSALYFCASSVPGQEALNTEAFFGQGTRLTVV.

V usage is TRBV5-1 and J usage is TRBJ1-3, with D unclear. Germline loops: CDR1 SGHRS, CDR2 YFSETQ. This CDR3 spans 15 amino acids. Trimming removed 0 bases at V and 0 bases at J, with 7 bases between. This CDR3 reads CASSLGSDSGNTIYF. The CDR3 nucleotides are TGCGCCAGCAGCTTGGGCAGTGACTCTGGAAACACCATATATTTT.

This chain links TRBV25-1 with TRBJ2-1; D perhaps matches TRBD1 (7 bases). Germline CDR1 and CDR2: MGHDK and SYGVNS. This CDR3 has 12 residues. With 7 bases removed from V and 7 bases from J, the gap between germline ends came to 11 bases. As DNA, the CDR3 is TGTGCCAGCACCTCAGGGGGGAATGAGCAGTTCTTC. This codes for CASTSGGNEQFF.

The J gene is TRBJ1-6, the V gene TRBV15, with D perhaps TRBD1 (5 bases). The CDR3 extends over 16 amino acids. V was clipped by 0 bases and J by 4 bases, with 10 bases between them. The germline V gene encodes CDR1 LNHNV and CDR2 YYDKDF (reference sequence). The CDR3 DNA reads TGTGCCACCAGCAGAGAATCGGGGGTTTATAATTCACCCCTCCACTTT. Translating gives CATSRESGVYNSPLHF.

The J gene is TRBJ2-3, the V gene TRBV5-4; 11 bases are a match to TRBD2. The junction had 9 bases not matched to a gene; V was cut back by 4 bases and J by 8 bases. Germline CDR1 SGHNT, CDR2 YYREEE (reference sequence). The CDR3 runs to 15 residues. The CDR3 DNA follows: TGTGCCAGCAGCCCCTCCGGGACTAGCGGCGGTACGCAGTATTTT. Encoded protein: CASSPSGTSGGTQYF.

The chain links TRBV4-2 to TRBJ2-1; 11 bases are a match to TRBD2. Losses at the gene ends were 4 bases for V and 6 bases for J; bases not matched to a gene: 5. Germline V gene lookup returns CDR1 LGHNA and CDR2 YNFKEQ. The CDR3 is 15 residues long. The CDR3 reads CASSLWLAGGNEQFF. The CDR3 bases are TGTGCCAGCAGCCTATGGCTAGCGGGGGGCAATGAGCAGTTCTTC.

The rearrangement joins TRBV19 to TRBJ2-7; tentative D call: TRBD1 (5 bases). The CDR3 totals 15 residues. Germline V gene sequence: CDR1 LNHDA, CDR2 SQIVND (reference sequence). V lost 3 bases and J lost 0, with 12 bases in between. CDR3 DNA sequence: TGTGCCAGTAGTATTGGACATCCATTCTCCTACGAGCAGTACTTC. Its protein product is CASSIGHPFSYEQYF.

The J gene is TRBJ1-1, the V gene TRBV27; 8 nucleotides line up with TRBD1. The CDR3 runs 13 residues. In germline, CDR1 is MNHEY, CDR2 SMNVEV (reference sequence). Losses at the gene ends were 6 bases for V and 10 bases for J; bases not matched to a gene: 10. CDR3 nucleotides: TGTGCCAGCAGGGTCCTGACAGGGGTTATAGCTTTCTTT. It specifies CASRVLTGVIAFF.